This TCR beta chain was profiled in a study of blood T cell repertoires in COVID-19. Study context: Collection of acute and convalescent COVID-19 samples took place in the United States, Italy and Spain.

Germline values: CDR1 SGHRS, CDR2 YFSETQ. The CDR3 has 12 residues. The V gene lost 4 bases and the J gene lost 6 bases, with 10 bases spanning the gap. Profiling relied on immunoSEQ multiplex PCR, and the TCRdb table lists in-frame clones only, not all of them. The sample has some 400,000 clones; around 89% are singletons. The chain employs TRBV5-1 and TRBJ1-1; a possible D gene is TRBD1 (5 bases). This clonotype originated in a man aged 18 to 30 with active or convalescent COVID-19. The material sequenced was peripheral blood. The chain's CDR3 is CASSIQGPEAFF. For the CDR3, the DNA is TGCGCCAGCAGCATCCAGGGTCCTGAAGCTTTCTTT.